Following are 20 T cell receptor beta chains from one sample sequenced in a study of blood T cell repertoires in COVID-19. Method: immunoSEQ multiplex PCR; TCRdb's copy keeps in-frame clones and lacks some. The data show 290,000 or so clones, approximately 92% seen once. The sample comprised PBMCs or T cells enriched from blood (not recorded which). Source of these receptors: a woman aged 25 to 45 who had recovered from COVID-19.

This chain uses TRBV7-9 with TRBJ2-4, with TRBD2 identical over 10 bases. The CDR3 totals 14 residues. V was clipped by 5 bases and J by 8 bases; unmatched bases: 6. Germline V gene sequence: CDR1 SEHNR, CDR2 FQNEAQ (reference sequence). The chain's CDR3 is CASSPGTSVDIQYF. In DNA form, the CDR3 reads TGTGCCAGCAGCCCAGGGACTAGCGTAGACATTCAGTACTTC.

The chain employs TRBV4-2 and TRBJ2-7, with 8 positions matching TRBD2. After removal of 4 bases from V and 0 bases from J, the junction contained 5 bases not matched to a gene. The CDR3 has 15 residues. Germline V gene data show CDR1 as LGHNA and CDR2 as YNFKEQ. CDR3: CASSPLAGSSYEQYF. Here the CDR3 DNA reads TGTGCCAGCAGCCCCTTAGCGGGAAGCTCCTACGAGCAGTACTTC.

This CDR3 reads CASSLGSYGGDTQYF. CDR3 bases: TGTGCCAGCAGCCTCGGGAGTTACGGAGGGGATACGCAGTATTTT. This rearrangement joins TRBV3-1 (or the pseudogene TRBV3-2) to TRBJ2-3, with D possibly matching TRBD2 (6 bases). The CDR3 is 15 residues long. From germline, CDR1 is LGHDT and CDR2 YNNKEL (reference sequence). The V and J ends lost 4 bases and 6 bases respectively, with 17 bases between them.

CDR3 region: CATSRDRVTEAFF. The CDR3 DNA reads as TGTGCCACCAGCAGAGACAGGGTTACTGAAGCTTTCTTT. V is TRBV15 and J is TRBJ1-1; D might be TRBD1 (5 bases). V was cut by 0 bases and J by 5 bases, with 7 bases left in between. Germline V gene sequence: CDR1 LNHNV, CDR2 YYDKDF (reference sequence). CDR3 size: 13 residues.

The chain couples TRBV4-3 to TRBJ1-6, with 9 nucleotides matching TRBD1. Germline CDR1 LGHNA, CDR2 YSLEER. CDR3 length: 18 residues. V shed 0 bases and J 7 bases; nucleotides not matched to a gene: 10. In nucleotides, the CDR3 is TGCGCCAGCAGCCAAGAAATTGGACAGGGGAGAGGAAATTCACCCCTCCACTTT. Its protein is CASSQEIGQGRGNSPLHF.

The rearrangement uses TRBV9 and TRBJ1-2; a weak D match, TRBD1 (5 bases). The CDR3 extends over 18 amino acids. Germline-derived CDR1 and CDR2 are SGDLS and YYNGEE. V was cut by 0 bases and J by 0 bases, with 18 bases left in between. CDR3 nucleotide sequence: TGTGCCAGCAGCGTAGTAAGGGATGAGACAGTCGCTAACTATGGCTACACCTTC. Its translation: CASSVVRDETVANYGYTF.

This sequence joins TRBV28 and TRBJ1-5; 11 positions agree with TRBD1. V lost 2 bases, J lost 0 bases, and 15 bases stayed unmatched. Per the germline V gene, CDR1 is MDHEN and CDR2 is SYDVKM. The CDR3 sequence is 21 residues long. The CDR3 bases are TGTGCCAGCAGTTTAGGGGGAGGGACAGGGGGATCCCTAGTTAGCAATCAGCCCCAGCATTTT. This sequence encodes CASSLGGGTGGSLVSNQPQHF.

The gene calls are TRBV14 and TRBJ1-1, with 9 bases aligning to TRBD1. After removal of 2 bases from V and 0 bases from J, the junction contained 4 bases not matched to a gene. The CDR3 covers 16 residues. CDR1 and CDR2 from the germline V gene are SGHDN and FVKESK. Here the CDR3 reads CASSQMGTGLNTEAFF. The DNA for the CDR3 is TGTGCCAGCAGCCAAATGGGGACAGGGTTGAACACTGAAGCTTTCTTT.

The chain recombines TRBV24-1 with TRBJ1-5; a possible D gene is TRBD1 (5 bases). Germline values: CDR1 KGHDR, CDR2 SFDVKD. The V gene lost 4 bases and the J gene lost 0 bases, with 12 bases spanning the gap. The CDR3 spans 16 residues. The CDR3 DNA reads as TGTGCCACCAGTGACCCGACAGCTTCTAGCAATCAGCCCCAGCATTTT. Its translation is CATSDPTASSNQPQHF.

The V call is TRBV6-5, the J call TRBJ2-5, with D tentatively TRBD1 (6 bases). The CDR3 extends over 15 amino acids. The V gene's germline CDR1 is MNHEY and CDR2 SVGAGI. Trimming pared 10 bases from V and 5 bases from J, leaving 23 bases between. CDR3 coding DNA: TGTGCCACCCTACCGGGCCCCCCCGGACAGGAGACCCAGTACTTC. It translates to CATLPGPPGQETQYF.

The V and J genes are TRBV27 and TRBJ2-3; TRBD2 might be the D (6 bases). The CDR3 loop spans 13 amino acids. The V end was cut by 4 bases, the J end by 5 bases, with 10 bases between. The germline V gene encodes CDR1 MNHEY and CDR2 SMNVEV (reference sequence). CDR3: CASSSAGLDTQYF. The CDR3 DNA follows: TGTGCCAGCAGTTCTGCGGGATTAGATACGCAGTATTTT.

V usage is TRBV5-4 and J usage is TRBJ2-1; D unclear. There are 15 residues in the CDR3. The germline CDR1 and CDR2 sequences are SGHNT and YYREEE (reference sequence). With 2 bases removed from V and 0 bases from J, the gap between germline ends came to 9 bases. CDR3 sequence reads: CASSFGAGSYNEQFF. DNA for the CDR3: TGTGCCAGCAGCTTTGGAGCTGGCTCCTACAATGAGCAGTTCTTC.

The gene calls are TRBV2 and TRBJ1-2, with D perhaps matching TRBD1 (6 bases). V lost 0 bases, J lost 3 bases, and 11 bases lay in between. Germline CDR1 and CDR2: SNHLY and FYNNEI. The CDR3 is 15 amino acids. The CDR3 loop is CASSEAGGLDYGYTF. In DNA form, the CDR3 reads TGTGCCAGCAGTGAAGCGGGGGGGCTCGACTATGGCTACACCTTC.

The chain employs TRBV13 and TRBJ2-1; D possibly corresponds to TRBD2 (6 bases). CDR3 length: 15 residues. In germline, CDR1 is PRHDT, CDR2 FYEKMQ (reference sequence). The V gene lost 5 bases and the J gene lost 5 bases, with 16 bases spanning the gap. The CDR3 nucleotides are TGTGCCAGCAGCCAGTTCGGGAGCACCCACAATGAGCAGTTCTTC. Encoded protein: CASSQFGSTHNEQFF. The whole variable domain, remainder taken from reference TRBV13 and TRBJ2-1, is AAGVIQSPRHLIKEKRETATLKCYPIPRHDTVYWYQQGPGQDPQFLISFYEKMQSDKGSIPDRFSAQQFSDYHSELNMSSLELGDSALYFCASSQFGSTHNEQFFGPGTRLTVL.

The CDR3 here is CASSPGLGGTRPGEQYF. The CDR3 DNA reads as TGCGCCAGCAGCCCAGGACTTGGGGGGACTAGGCCGGGCGAGCAGTACTTC. The genes are TRBV5-1 and TRBJ2-7; 8 bases are shared with TRBD2. Germline V lookup: CDR1 SGHRS, CDR2 YFSETQ. The J segment lost 6 bases and the V segment lost 4 bases, leaving 18 bases of the junction unmatched. CDR3 length: 17 residues.

The chain employs TRBV5-1 and TRBJ2-5; 12 positions match TRBD2. CDR1 and CDR2 (germline): SGHRS, YFSETQ. V lost 2 bases, J lost 4 bases, and 3 bases stayed unmatched. There are 15 residues in the CDR3. DNA for the CDR3: TGCGCCAGCAGCTTACAGACTAGCGGGAGAGAGACCCAGTACTTC. It is translated as CASSLQTSGRETQYF.

This clone has only one observation. This chain uses TRBV4-2 with TRBJ2-7, with TRBD2 identical over 8 bases. V dropped 4 bases and J dropped 0; count of bases not matched to a gene: 2. The CDR3 has 14 amino acids. CDR1 and CDR2 (germline): LGHNA, YNFKEQ. The CDR3 protein is CASSLSGSSYEQYF. The CDR3, as DNA: TGTGCCAGCAGCCTAAGCGGGAGCTCCTACGAGCAGTACTTC.

The chain is built from TRBV30 and TRBJ1-4; perhaps TRBD1 as D (5 bases). The V end was cut by 4 bases, the J end by 5 bases, with 14 bases between. Per germline, CDR1 GTSNPN and CDR2 SVGIG (reference sequence). The CDR3 has 14 amino acids. DNA of the CDR3: TGTGCCTGGACAGGGCCTGGGCGGAATGAAAAACTGTTTTTT. Translation: CAWTGPGRNEKLFF.

The chain joins TRBV28 to TRBJ2-4, with TRBD1 matching over 9 bases. From germline, CDR1 is MDHEN and CDR2 SYDVKM. Trimming at V came to 6 bases and at J to 6 bases, leaving 6 bases not matched to a gene. This CDR3 is 14 amino acids long. CDR3 in DNA: TGTGCCAGCAGCTCGGGACAGGGCCCAAACATTCAGTACTTC. Amino acid sequence: CASSSGQGPNIQYF.

The chain combines TRBV7-9 with TRBJ1-1; tentative D call: TRBD1 (6 bases). V gave up 4 bases and J gave up 1 base, with 7 bases separating them. The CDR3 extends over 13 amino acids. The germline gives CDR1 SEHNR, CDR2 FQNEAQ (reference sequence). This CDR3 is CASSSDRNTEAFF. The CDR3 DNA follows: TGTGCCAGCAGCTCGGACAGGAACACTGAAGCTTTCTTT.